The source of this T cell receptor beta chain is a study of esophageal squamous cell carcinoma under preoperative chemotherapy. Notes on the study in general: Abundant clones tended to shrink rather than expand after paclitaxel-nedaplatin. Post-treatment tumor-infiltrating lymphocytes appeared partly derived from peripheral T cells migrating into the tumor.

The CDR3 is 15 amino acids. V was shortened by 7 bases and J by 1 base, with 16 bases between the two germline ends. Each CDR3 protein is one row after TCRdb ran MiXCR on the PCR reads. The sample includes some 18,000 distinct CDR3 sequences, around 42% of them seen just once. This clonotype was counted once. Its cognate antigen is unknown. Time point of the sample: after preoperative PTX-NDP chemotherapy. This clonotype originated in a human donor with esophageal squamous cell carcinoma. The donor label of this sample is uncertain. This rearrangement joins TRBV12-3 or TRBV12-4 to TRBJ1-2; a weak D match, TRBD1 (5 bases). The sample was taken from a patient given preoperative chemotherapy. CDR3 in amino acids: CASTLLGGDNYGYTF. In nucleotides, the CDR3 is TGTGCCAGCACCCTCTTAGGAGGGGATAACTATGGCTACACCTTC.